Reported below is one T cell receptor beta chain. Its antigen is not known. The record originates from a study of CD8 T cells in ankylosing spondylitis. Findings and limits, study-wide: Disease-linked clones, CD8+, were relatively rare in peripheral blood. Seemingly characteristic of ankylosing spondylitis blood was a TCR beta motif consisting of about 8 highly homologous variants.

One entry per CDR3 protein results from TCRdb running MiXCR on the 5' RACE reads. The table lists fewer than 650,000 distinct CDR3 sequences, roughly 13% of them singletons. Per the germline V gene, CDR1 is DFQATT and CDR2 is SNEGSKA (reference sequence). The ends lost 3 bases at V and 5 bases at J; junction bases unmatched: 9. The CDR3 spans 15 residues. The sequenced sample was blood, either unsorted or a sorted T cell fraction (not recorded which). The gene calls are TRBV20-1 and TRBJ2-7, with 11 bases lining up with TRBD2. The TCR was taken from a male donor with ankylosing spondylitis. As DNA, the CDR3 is TGCAGTGCTAGTCCCCCACTAGCGGGAGCGGACGAGCAGTACTTC. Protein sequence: CSASPPLAGADEQYF.